A selection of T cell receptor beta chains follows, all from one sample in a study of neurological immune-mediated disorders. One entry per CDR3 protein results from TCRdb running MiXCR on the 5' RACE reads. The sample gives 30,000 to 45,000 distinct CDR3 sequences, roughly 11% of which show up once; over 3.5% is in the top ten. Sequenced sample: CD4+ T cells from blood. The receptors originated from a woman aged 25 to 39 with HTLV-1-associated myelopathy (HAM/TSP). The CDR3 runs from the conserved cysteine through the conserved F or W. Fields, in order: CDR3 length, V gene, clone size, D gene, J gene, CDR3 DNA, CDR3 protein. A D gene is named only where the DNA matches it firmly. Clone sizes are given selectively: once, few, many, or a class where the clone is expanded.

CDR3 length: 13; V gene: TRBV5-1; clone size: many; D gene: -; J gene: TRBJ2-3; CDR3 DNA: TGCGCCAGCCACGCGGGGAACGCAGATACGCAGTATTTT; CDR3 protein: CASHAGNADTQYF
CDR3 length: 15; V gene: TRBV7-9; clone size: many; D gene: -; J gene: TRBJ2-1; CDR3 DNA: TGTGCCAGCAGCCCCCGTACACGAGGCTACAATGAGCAGTTCTTC; CDR3 protein: CASSPRTRGYNEQFF
CDR3 length: 14; V gene: TRBV12-3/TRBV12-4; clone size: many; D gene: TRBD1; J gene: TRBJ2-7; CDR3 DNA: TGTGCCAGCAGTCCGGGACAGAAAGGTTACGAGCAGTACTTC; CDR3 protein: CASSPGQKGYEQYF
CDR3 length: 20; V gene: TRBV15; clone size: many; D gene: TRBD1; J gene: TRBJ1-2; CDR3 DNA: TGTGCCACCAGCTACCAGGACAGGGCGATAGTGTACCCCTTTGACTATGGCTACACCTTC; CDR3 protein: CATSYQDRAIVYPFDYGYTF
CDR3 length: 15; V gene: TRBV6-6; clone size: many; D gene: -; J gene: TRBJ2-3; CDR3 DNA: TGTGCCAGCAGGGCCGGGACCAGGAGCACAGATACGCAGTATTTT; CDR3 protein: CASRAGTRSTDTQYF
CDR3 length: 15; V gene: TRBV5-4; clone size: many; D gene: TRBD1; J gene: TRBJ1-5; CDR3 DNA: TGTGCCAGCAGCACCGGACAGGGGGCTAATCAGCCCCAGCATTTT; CDR3 protein: CASSTGQGANQPQHF
CDR3 length: 13; V gene: TRBV25-1; clone size: many; D gene: -; J gene: TRBJ2-1; CDR3 DNA: TGTGCCAGCAGTGAGGGAACCCCCCCTAAGCAGTTCTTC; CDR3 protein: CASSEGTPPKQFF
CDR3 length: 15; V gene: TRBV24-1; clone size: many; D gene: -; J gene: TRBJ1-1; CDR3 DNA: TGTGCCACCAGTGATTCCAAGGCGGGGAACACTGAAGCTTTCTTT; CDR3 protein: CATSDSKAGNTEAFF
CDR3 length: 12; V gene: TRBV3-1; clone size: -; D gene: -; J gene: TRBJ2-2; CDR3 DNA: TGTGCCAGCAGCAGGGCTGGCGGGGAGCTGTTTTTT; CDR3 protein: CASSRAGGELFF
CDR3 length: 16; V gene: TRBV24-1; clone size: medium-sized; D gene: TRBD1; J gene: TRBJ2-6; CDR3 DNA: TGTGCCACCAGTCAGGGGGTGCATTCTGGGGCCAACGTCCTGACTTTC; CDR3 protein: CATSQGVHSGANVLTF
CDR3 length: 13; V gene: TRBV30; clone size: -; D gene: -; J gene: TRBJ1-5; CDR3 DNA: TGTGCCTGGAGTCAGGCAGGGTCTCAGCCCCAGCATTTT; CDR3 protein: CAWSQAGSQPQHF
CDR3 length: 15; V gene: TRBV6-6; clone size: many; D gene: -; J gene: TRBJ2-1; CDR3 DNA: TGTGCCAGCATACGGGGCGGGGGCGACTTAGGTGAGCAGTTCTTC; CDR3 protein: CASIRGGGDLGEQFF
CDR3 length: 16; V gene: TRBV30; clone size: many; D gene: -; J gene: TRBJ1-5; CDR3 DNA: TGTGCCTGGAGTGGAGGGGCCGGGAGTAGCAATCAGCCCCAGCATTTT; CDR3 protein: CAWSGGAGSSNQPQHF
CDR3 length: 14; V gene: TRBV3-1; clone size: many; D gene: TRBD2; J gene: TRBJ2-4; CDR3 DNA: TGTGCCAGCGGGACTAGCGGGGCGAACGGCATTCAGTACTTC; CDR3 protein: CASGTSGANGIQYF
CDR3 length: 15; V gene: TRBV5-1; clone size: many; D gene: -; J gene: TRBJ2-7; CDR3 DNA: TGCGCCAGCAGCTTGGCCCCTGTAAGCTCCTACGAGCAGTACTTC; CDR3 protein: CASSLAPVSSYEQYF
CDR3 length: 13; V gene: TRBV11-2; clone size: many; D gene: -; J gene: TRBJ1-4; CDR3 DNA: TGTGCCAGCAGCCCCCGGCCGGGAGAAAAACTGTTTTTT; CDR3 protein: CASSPRPGEKLFF
CDR3 length: 15; V gene: TRBV20-1; clone size: many; D gene: TRBD1; J gene: TRBJ1-5; CDR3 DNA: TGCAGTGCTAGGAGACAGGGACTTAGCAATCAGCCCCAGCATTTT; CDR3 protein: CSARRQGLSNQPQHF
CDR3 length: 20; V gene: TRBV6-1; clone size: -; D gene: TRBD2; J gene: TRBJ2-3; CDR3 DNA: TGTGCCCCGCCGGGACTAGCTCCGGAGATCCTCCCCGCGCCAACAGATACGCAGTATTTT; CDR3 protein: CAPPGLAPEILPAPTDTQYF
CDR3 length: 16; V gene: TRBV10-3; clone size: many; D gene: -; J gene: TRBJ2-7; CDR3 DNA: TGTGCCATCAGTTCGGGTTTGGGAGCGCAAAGCTACGAGCAGTACTTC; CDR3 protein: CAISSGLGAQSYEQYF
CDR3 length: 16; V gene: TRBV27; clone size: many; D gene: -; J gene: TRBJ2-7; CDR3 DNA: TGTGCCAGCAGATCTAGATCCGGGACCTCCACGGGCGAGCAGTACTTC; CDR3 protein: CASRSRSGTSTGEQYF
CDR3 length: 13; V gene: TRBV5-1; clone size: many; D gene: -; J gene: TRBJ2-6; CDR3 DNA: TGCGCCACATCGAGCTCTGGGGCCAACGTCCTGACTTTC; CDR3 protein: CATSSSGANVLTF
CDR3 length: 14; V gene: TRBV5-1; clone size: few; D gene: -; J gene: TRBJ1-1; CDR3 DNA: TGCGCCAGCAGCTTGGCAGCGTTAAACACTGAAGCTTTCTTT; CDR3 protein: CASSLAALNTEAFF
CDR3 length: 14; V gene: TRBV5-1; clone size: many; D gene: -; J gene: TRBJ1-4; CDR3 DNA: TGCGCCAGCAGCTTGGGGTCTGGAGGAGAAAAACTGTTTTTT; CDR3 protein: CASSLGSGGEKLFF
CDR3 length: 14; V gene: TRBV29-1; clone size: -; D gene: -; J gene: TRBJ2-1; CDR3 DNA: TGCAGCGTTAGCACAGGGGGGGCCGGCTATGAGCAGTTCTTC; CDR3 protein: CSVSTGGAGYEQFF
CDR3 length: 15; V gene: TRBV7-2; clone size: many; D gene: -; J gene: TRBJ1-2; CDR3 DNA: TGTGCCAGCAGCCCGGACACCGGGCAGTTATATGGCTACACCTTC; CDR3 protein: CASSPDTGQLYGYTF
CDR3 length: 14; V gene: TRBV10-3; clone size: many; D gene: -; J gene: TRBJ1-2; CDR3 DNA: TGTGCCATCAGTGAGTCTGGCAATACCTATGGCTACACCTTC; CDR3 protein: CAISESGNTYGYTF
CDR3 length: 16; V gene: TRBV7-2; clone size: many; D gene: -; J gene: TRBJ1-4; CDR3 DNA: TGTGCCAGCAGCCCGGATCCCAGAAAAACTAATGAAAAACTGTTTTTT; CDR3 protein: CASSPDPRKTNEKLFF
CDR3 length: 13; V gene: TRBV20-1; clone size: medium-sized; D gene: -; J gene: TRBJ2-5; CDR3 DNA: TGCAGTGCCCGGTTTCCAGAAGAAGAGACCCAGTACTTC; CDR3 protein: CSARFPEEETQYF
CDR3 length: 14; V gene: TRBV5-4; clone size: -; D gene: -; J gene: TRBJ1-2; CDR3 DNA: TGTGCCAGCAGCTCAATTCAGACGCGCTATGGCTACACCTTC; CDR3 protein: CASSSIQTRYGYTF
CDR3 length: 12; V gene: TRBV20-1; clone size: many; D gene: -; J gene: TRBJ1-3; CDR3 DNA: TGCAGTGTGCCAGGTGTGGGAAACACCATATATTTT; CDR3 protein: CSVPGVGNTIYF
CDR3 length: 15; V gene: TRBV6-1; clone size: many; D gene: -; J gene: TRBJ1-6; CDR3 DNA: TGTGCCAGCAGTGACGGGGCCTCCGGGGATTCACCCCTCCACTTT; CDR3 protein: CASSDGASGDSPLHF
CDR3 length: 14; V gene: TRBV12-3/TRBV12-4; clone size: many; D gene: -; J gene: TRBJ2-2; CDR3 DNA: TGTGCCAGCAGCCCAGCCGGCGGAACCGGGGAGCTGTTTTTT; CDR3 protein: CASSPAGGTGELFF